Presented here are 5 T cell receptor beta chains from one specimen sequenced in a study of neurological immune-mediated disorders. Each CDR3 protein is one row after TCRdb ran MiXCR on the 5' RACE reads. The sample yields 53,000 or so distinct CDR3 sequences, 7.5% to 9.5% seen once. This sample's time point: longitudinal time-point 3. The sample taken for sequencing was PBMCs. All receptors derive from a woman in her thirties or forties in good health.

The table lists this clonotype with many counts. The V and J genes are TRBV7-2 and TRBJ2-7; the match to TRBD2 covers 9 bases. Per the germline V gene, CDR1 is SGHTA and CDR2 is FQGNSA. The CDR3 is made up of 14 amino acids. With V trimmed by 3 bases and J by 5 bases, 5 bases remained unmatched. Written as DNA, the CDR3 is TGTGCCAGCAGCTTTAGCGGGAGTAGGAACGAGCAGTACTTC. This codes for CASSFSGSRNEQYF.

This clonotype occurred many times. V and J are TRBV9 and TRBJ2-7, with TRBD2 identical over 9 bases. Germline assignment: CDR1 SGDLS and CDR2 YYNGEE. The V gene end was trimmed by 2 bases and the J gene end by 4 bases; junction bases not matched to a gene: 7. The CDR3 is made up of 15 amino acids. The CDR3 bases are TGTGCCAGCAGCGTCTCTAGCGGGGTTTGGTACGAGCAGTACTTC. Encoded protein: CASSVSSGVWYEQYF.

This clonotype has at least ten counts. V is TRBV10-3 and J is TRBJ2-1, with 14 positions matching TRBD2. This CDR3 is built from 18 residues. The germline CDR1 and CDR2 sequences are ENHRY and SYGVKD. After removal of 6 bases from V and 10 bases from J, the junction contained 17 bases not matched to a gene. The CDR3 reads CAISRDSGTSGSRVEQFF. The CDR3 DNA is TGTGCCATCAGCCGCGACTCCGGGACTAGCGGGAGTAGGGTCGAGCAGTTCTTC.

This clonotype has ten or more counts. The J gene is TRBJ1-5, the V gene TRBV2; a weak D match, TRBD1 (5 bases). The CDR3 covers 14 residues. In germline, CDR1 is SNHLY, CDR2 FYNNEI. V shed 6 bases and J shed 7 bases, with 16 bases lying between them. In DNA form, the CDR3 reads TGTGCCAGCAGGCCTCAGGGAGGAGGGCAGCCCCAGCATTTT. This encodes CASRPQGGGQPQHF.

This clonotype was counted ten times or more. The chain links TRBV11-1 to TRBJ1-2; D unclear. V was shortened by 5 bases and J by 0 bases, with 7 bases between the two germline ends. The CDR3 has 13 residues. CDR1 is SGHAT and CDR2 is FQDESV in the germline V gene (reference sequence). The CDR3 DNA reads as TGTGCCAGCAGCCGGGAACCTAACTATGGCTACACCTTC. Protein: CASSREPNYGYTF. The full variable domain, rest sourced from reference TRBV11-1 and TRBJ1-2, is EAEVAQSPRYKITEKSQAVAFWCDPISGHATLYWYRQILGQGPELLVQFQDESVVDDSQLPKDRFSAERLKGVDSTLKIQPAELGDSAMYLCASSREPNYGYTFGSGTRLTVV.